The source of this TCR beta chain is a study of blood T cells in healthy people across ages. In this sample, this clonotype turned up a few times. Then a second PCR, running roughly 7 to 12 cycles, was carried out with a sample-barcoded 5' primer and a J-beta primer mix. TCRdb independently ran MiXCR on the 5' RACE reads; one entry per CDR3 protein. The table includes about 1.6 million distinct CDR3 sequences, roughly 32% detected once. Germline CDR1 is MDHEN and CDR2 is SYDVKM. V lost 5 bases to trimming and J lost 5 bases; unmatched junction nucleotides: 8. The CDR3 has 15 amino acids. The chain links TRBV28 to TRBJ2-7; 11 bases are shared with TRBD2. Material for sequencing was blood. The receptor was isolated from a woman aged 30 to 39 in good health. The CDR3 nucleotides are TGTGCCAGCAGTCCACCGGCTAGCGGGAGGCACGAGCAGTACTTC. Its translation: CASSPPASGRHEQYF. Complete variable domain (other parts from reference TRBV28 and TRBJ2-7): DVKVTQSSRYLVKRTGEKVFLECVQDMDHENMFWYRQDPGLGLRLIYFSYDVKMKEKGDIPEGYSVSREKKERFSLILESASTNQTSMYLCASSPPASGRHEQYFGPGTRLTVT.